The 3 T cell receptor beta chains presented below share a single source sample, sequenced in a study of spatial heterogeneity in lung cancer. TCRdb re-called the 5' RACE reads with MiXCR, one entry per CDR3 protein. The profile covers some 80,000 distinct CDR3 sequences, with 7% to 9% appearing a single time and about 7% taken by the ten largest. As to time point: sample taken at primary tumor resection. The sequencing here drew on PBMCs, taken at surgery. These receptors all come from a male donor with early-stage non-small cell lung cancer.

This clonotype was picked up a small number of times. The chain combines TRBV28 with TRBJ2-7; D uncertain. Germline CDR1 is MDHEN and CDR2 is SYDVKM. The CDR3 extends over 16 amino acids. V was cut by 3 bases and J by 0 bases, with 15 bases left in between. CDR3 in DNA: TGTGCCAGCAGTTTTCTGGCCCCCGCTAGCTCCTACGAGCAGTACTTC. As protein: CASSFLAPASSYEQYF.

This clonotype was seen more than once but under ten times. The CDR3 nucleotides are TGTGCCAGCAGATTCGAGCTCTCTGGGGCCAACGTCCTGACTTTC. Its protein is CASRFELSGANVLTF. The rearrangement links TRBV5-5 to TRBJ2-6, with D uncertain. The V end lost 5 bases, the J end lost 0 bases, and 9 bases lay between the germline ends. Germline V CDR1 and CDR2: SGHKS, YYEKEE (reference sequence). CDR3 length: 15 amino acids.

V and J are TRBV20-1 and TRBJ1-2; TRBD1 matches 9 bases. V shed 0 bases and J 8 bases; nucleotides not matched to a gene: 7. In germline, CDR1 is DFQATT, CDR2 SNEGSKA (reference sequence). The CDR3 runs 14 residues. This chain's CDR3 is CSARDLGQGDGYTF. CDR3 DNA sequence: TGCAGTGCTAGAGATTTGGGACAGGGAGACGGCTACACCTTC.